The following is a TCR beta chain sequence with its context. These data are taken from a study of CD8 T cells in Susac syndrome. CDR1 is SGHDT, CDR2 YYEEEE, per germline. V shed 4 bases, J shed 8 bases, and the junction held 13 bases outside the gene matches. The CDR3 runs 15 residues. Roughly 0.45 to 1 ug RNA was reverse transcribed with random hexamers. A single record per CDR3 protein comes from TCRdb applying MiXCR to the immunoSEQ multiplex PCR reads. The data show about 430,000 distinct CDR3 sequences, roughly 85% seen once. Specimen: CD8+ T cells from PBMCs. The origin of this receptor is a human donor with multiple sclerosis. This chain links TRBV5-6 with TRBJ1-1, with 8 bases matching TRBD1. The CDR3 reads CASSPPGTGQKEAFF. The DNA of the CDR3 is TGTGCCAGCAGCCCCCCCGGGACAGGACAAAAGGAAGCTTTCTTT.